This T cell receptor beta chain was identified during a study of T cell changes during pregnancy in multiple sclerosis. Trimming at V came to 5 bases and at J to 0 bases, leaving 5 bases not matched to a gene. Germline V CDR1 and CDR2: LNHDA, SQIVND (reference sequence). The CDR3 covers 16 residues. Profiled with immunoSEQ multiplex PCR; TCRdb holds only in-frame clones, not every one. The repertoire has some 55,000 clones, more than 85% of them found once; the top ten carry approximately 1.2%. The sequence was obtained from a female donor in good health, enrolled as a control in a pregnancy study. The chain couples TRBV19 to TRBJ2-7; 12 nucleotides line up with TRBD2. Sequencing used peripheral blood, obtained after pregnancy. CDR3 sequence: CASSFRLAGDSYEQYF. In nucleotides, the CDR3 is TGTGCCAGTAGTTTTCGACTAGCGGGAGACTCCTACGAGCAGTACTTC.